This T cell receptor (beta chain) emerged from a study of T cell changes during pregnancy in multiple sclerosis. A single count supports this clone. Assay used: immunoSEQ multiplex PCR; TCRdb lists only in-frame clones, some missing. The sample gives 48,000 or so clones, approximately 95% of which show up once; approximately 0.49% is in the top ten. The junction had 7 bases not matched to a gene; V was cut back by 3 bases and J by 1 base. Germline V CDR1 and CDR2: SGHRS, YFSETQ. CDR3 size: 18 residues. The receptor's source is a female donor with multiple sclerosis, enrolled in a pregnancy study. The rearrangement uses TRBV5-1 and TRBJ2-3; 14 bases are a match to TRBD2. The sample here was CD4+ T cells from peripheral blood mononuclear cells, taken in the first trimester of pregnancy. CDR3 sequence reads: CASSSEGLAGGRTDTQYF. The DNA of the CDR3 is TGCGCCAGCAGCTCGGAAGGACTAGCGGGGGGCCGCACAGATACGCAGTATTTT.